Reported below is one T cell receptor (beta chain). The antigen is unknown. The data were obtained in a study of blood T cells in healthy people across ages. General observations from the study: A roughly linear age-dependent decrease characterized TCR beta diversity per million T cells.

A second PCR, run for about 6 to 12 cycles, used a sample-barcoded 5' primer plus a J-beta primer mix. TCRdb re-called the 5' RACE reads through MiXCR, storing one row per CDR3 protein. Of some 890,000 distinct CDR3 sequences in the sample, under 35% were seen once. Germline lookup yields CDR1 MDHEN and CDR2 SYDVKM. Trimming shortened V by 5 bases and J by 3 bases, and 14 bases separated the two germline ends. The CDR3 loop spans 14 amino acids. RNA extraction gave at least 6 micrograms of total RNA per sample. This sample was also put to use in a study of T cells of mothers and their children. This second study says: Whether pairs are related or unrelated, thymic selection shapes their TCR recombination output in much the same way.

The receptor was derived from a woman aged 35 to 49 in good health. The chain combines TRBV28 with TRBJ2-7; possible D gene TRBD2, 6 bases. What was sequenced was blood. The CDR3 region is CASSDDGGSYEQYF. CDR3 bases: TGTGCCAGCAGTGATGACGGGGGAAGCTACGAGCAGTACTTC.